These T cell receptor beta chains were read from a single sample in a study of cytomegalovirus exposure and HLA in healthy donors. TCRdb's table, derived via immunoSEQ multiplex PCR, lists solely in-frame clones and lacks some. The repertoire holds about 140,000 clones, with just under 85% as singletons. What was sequenced was PBMCs. These receptors came from a man aged 25 to 40 in good health and CMV-seropositive. CDR3s include the opening cysteine and the closing phenylalanine or tryptophan. The D gene is left open where the match is weak. Expanded clones get a size class; other rows say once, few or many, or leave the size out.

V gene	J gene	D gene	clone size	CDR3 protein	CDR3 DNA
TRBV28	TRBJ1-5	NA	NA	CASNRPPGIGSNQPQHF	TGTGCCAGCAACCGACCCCCCGGGATAGGGAGCAATCAGCCCCAGCATTTT
TRBV9	TRBJ2-1	TRBD2	NA	CASSVALAGPGHEQFF	TGTGCCAGCAGCGTTGCATTAGCGGGACCCGGGCATGAGCAGTTCTTC
TRBV6-4	TRBJ2-2	NA	NA	CASSPEAGLNTGELFF	TGTGCCAGCAGTCCGGAGGCGGGTCTGAACACCGGGGAGCTGTTTTTT
TRBV19	TRBJ1-2	NA	NA	CASSTNGEDSYGYTF	TGTGCCAGTAGCACCAATGGCGAAGACTCCTATGGCTACACCTTC
TRBV27	TRBJ2-1	NA	NA	CASSLGHYNEQFF	TGTGCCAGCAGCCTCGGACACTACAATGAGCAGTTCTTC
TRBV30	TRBJ1-6	TRBD1	NA	CAWGDRGYNSPLHF	TGTGCCTGGGGAGACAGGGGCTATAATTCACCCCTCCACTTT
TRBV6-4	TRBJ1-1	NA	NA	CASSDSTEHMNTEAFF	TGTGCCAGCAGTGACTCGACAGAGCACATGAACACTGAAGCTTTCTTT
TRBV5-4	TRBJ2-7	TRBD2	NA	CASSLDFGGGGYEQYF	TGTGCCAGCAGCTTGGATTTCGGCGGGGGTGGGTACGAGCAGTACTTC
TRBV18	TRBJ1-4	TRBD1	NA	CASSSGQGEKLFF	TGTGCCAGCTCGTCGGGACAGGGGGAAAAACTGTTTTTT
TRBV5-4	TRBJ2-5	TRBD1	few	CASSRGGDRGGETQYF	TGTGCCAGCAGCAGGGGGGGGGACAGGGGAGGGGAGACCCAGTACTTC
TRBV7-6	TRBJ2-7	TRBD2	NA	CASSPAGLAGVYEQYF	TGTGCCAGCAGCCCGGCGGGACTAGCGGGAGTTTACGAGCAGTACTTC
TRBV6-6	TRBJ2-1	TRBD2	NA	CASKSGGQGEQFF	TGTGCCAGCAAGAGCGGGGGGCAGGGGGAGCAGTTCTTC
TRBV18	TRBJ1-3	TRBD1	NA	CASSTGTGNTIYF	TGTGCCAGCTCGACAGGGACTGGAAACACCATATATTTT
TRBV28	TRBJ2-7	TRBD1	NA	CASSPTGQNYEQYF	TGTGCCAGCAGTCCAACGGGACAGAACTACGAGCAGTACTTC
TRBV2	TRBJ2-7	TRBD1	NA	CASRWTGGRYEQYF	TGTGCCAGCAGGTGGACAGGGGGCAGGTACGAGCAGTACTTC
TRBV5-3	TRBJ2-7	NA	NA	CARSLVRLNFYEQYF	TGTGCCAGAAGCTTGGTCAGGCTCAACTTCTACGAGCAGTACTTC
TRBV7-2	TRBJ2-5	TRBD2	once	CASSLGPAGSQETQYF	TGTGCCAGCAGCTTAGGCCCAGCGGGGAGCCAAGAGACCCAGTACTTC
TRBV27	TRBJ1-2	TRBD1	NA	CASSFLDRKNYGYTF	TGTGCCAGCAGTTTTTTGGACAGGAAAAACTATGGCTACACCTTC
TRBV19	TRBJ2-5	TRBD1	NA	CASSIEGQGVTARETQYF	TGTGCCAGTAGTATAGAGGGACAGGGGGTGACGGCGAGAGAGACCCAGTACTTC
TRBV2	TRBJ2-7	NA	NA	CASSNSHSGNEQYF	TGTGCCAGCAGCAATTCCCATTCAGGGAACGAGCAGTACTTC
TRBV7-3	TRBJ2-7	NA	NA	CASSLGQGSSYEQYF	TGTGCCAGCAGCTTAGGGCAGGGAAGCTCCTACGAGCAGTACTTC
TRBV6-5	TRBJ2-2	NA	NA	CASSEPVLLGELFF	TGTGCCAGCAGTGAACCGGTCCTTCTAGGGGAGCTGTTTTTT
TRBV28	TRBJ2-1	TRBD2	NA	CASSLGEGKYNEQFF	TGTGCCAGCAGTTTAGGGGAGGGAAAGTACAATGAGCAGTTCTTC